This TCR beta chain is drawn from a study of technical replicates of blood from a few donors. Libraries were prepared by immunoSEQ multiplex PCR; TCRdb keeps only in-frame clonotypes and omits some of them. This sample carries more than 90,000 clones, around 95% of them seen once, and the ten largest clones take over 0.2%. After removal of 7 bases from V and 5 bases from J, the junction contained 4 bases not matched to a gene. CDR1 and CDR2 from the germline V gene are SGHNT and YYREEE (reference sequence). CDR3 length equals 13 residues. J is TRBJ1-4 and V is TRBV5-4; 8 nucleotides line up with TRBD1. The sample taken for sequencing was T cells isolated from PBMCs. This clonotype was obtained from a human donor in good health. In nucleotides, the CDR3 is TGTGCCAGCCGTCGACAGGGGAATGAAAAACTGTTTTTT. It specifies CASRRQGNEKLFF.